The rows below give T cell receptor beta chains drawn from one sample of a study of CD8 T cells in Susac syndrome. One entry per CDR3 protein results from TCRdb running MiXCR on the immunoSEQ multiplex PCR reads. The profile shows approximately 280,000 distinct CDR3 sequences, more than 75% of them singletons. Material for sequencing was CD8+ T cells from PBMCs. The receptors originated from a human donor with multiple sclerosis. The CDR3 runs from the conserved cysteine through the conserved F or W. Each record gives: V gene, clone size, D gene, J gene, CDR3 protein, CDR3 DNA. The D gene is left open where the match is weak. A clone size is listed for some rows: how often the clone was seen (once, few, many), or a class if it is expanded.

v_call: TRBV27
clone_size: few
d_call: NA
j_call: TRBJ2-1
cdr3_aa: CASSLLGREQFF
cdr3_nt: TGTGCCAGCAGTCTCCTTGGACGGGAGCAGTTCTTC

v_call: TRBV28
clone_size: once
d_call: NA
j_call: TRBJ2-7
cdr3_aa: CASSLLGDYEQYF
cdr3_nt: TGTGCCAGCAGTTTACTCGGGGATTACGAGCAGTACTTC

v_call: TRBV29-1
clone_size: NA
d_call: NA
j_call: TRBJ2-7
cdr3_aa: CSVAGQPHEQYF
cdr3_nt: TGCAGCGTTGCCGGACAACCCCACGAGCAGTACTTC

v_call: TRBV27
clone_size: once
d_call: NA
j_call: TRBJ1-1
cdr3_aa: CASSPLGVATEAFF
cdr3_nt: TGTGCCAGCAGTCCCCTAGGGGTGGCCACTGAAGCTTTCTTT

v_call: TRBV2
clone_size: NA
d_call: NA
j_call: TRBJ2-3
cdr3_aa: CASPGAPSTDTQYF
cdr3_nt: TGTGCCAGTCCAGGGGCGCCTAGCACAGATACGCAGTATTTT

v_call: TRBV4-2
clone_size: once
d_call: NA
j_call: TRBJ2-1
cdr3_aa: CASSQGLPGKGLDEQFF
cdr3_nt: TGTGCCAGCAGCCAAGGCCTCCCGGGGAAAGGCCTCGATGAGCAGTTCTTC

v_call: TRBV20-1
clone_size: NA
d_call: TRBD2
j_call: TRBJ2-3
cdr3_aa: CSAWGLESTDTQYF
cdr3_nt: TGCAGTGCCTGGGGACTAGAGAGCACAGATACGCAGTATTTT

v_call: TRBV7-9
clone_size: NA
d_call: TRBD1
j_call: TRBJ1-2
cdr3_aa: CASSQGQGVPYGYTF
cdr3_nt: TGTGCCAGCAGCCAAGGACAGGGGGTTCCTTATGGCTACACCTTC

v_call: TRBV20-1
clone_size: NA
d_call: NA
j_call: TRBJ2-7
cdr3_aa: CSAPGGPNSYEQYF
cdr3_nt: TGCAGTGCTCCAGGGGGGCCCAATTCCTACGAGCAGTACTTC

v_call: TRBV27
clone_size: NA
d_call: NA
j_call: TRBJ2-7
cdr3_aa: CASRPIRDFFSYEQYF
cdr3_nt: TGTGCCAGCAGACCTATTCGGGACTTTTTCTCCTACGAGCAGTACTTC

v_call: TRBV7-6
clone_size: once
d_call: TRBD2
j_call: TRBJ2-3
cdr3_aa: CASSLAAGGTLAVDTQYF
cdr3_nt: TGTGCCAGCAGCTTAGCAGCGGGAGGGACCTTGGCCGTAGATACGCAGTATTTT

v_call: TRBV27
clone_size: NA
d_call: NA
j_call: TRBJ1-5
cdr3_aa: CASSLSGRSWGQPQHF
cdr3_nt: TGTGCCAGCAGTTTATCGGGCAGGTCTTGGGGTCAGCCCCAGCATTTT

v_call: TRBV28
clone_size: NA
d_call: TRBD1
j_call: TRBJ1-3
cdr3_aa: CASSQDRGEGNTIYF
cdr3_nt: TGTGCCAGCAGTCAAGACAGGGGGGAGGGAAACACCATATATTTT

v_call: TRBV11-2
clone_size: NA
d_call: NA
j_call: TRBJ2-7
cdr3_aa: CASSLVLDGAFYEQYF
cdr3_nt: TGTGCCAGCAGCTTAGTTTTAGACGGAGCATTCTACGAGCAGTACTTC

v_call: TRBV6-5
clone_size: NA
d_call: TRBD1
j_call: TRBJ2-1
cdr3_aa: CASSYSTGEWYNEQFF
cdr3_nt: TGTGCCAGCAGTTACTCGACAGGGGAGTGGTACAATGAGCAGTTCTTC

v_call: TRBV20-1
clone_size: NA
d_call: NA
j_call: TRBJ2-7
cdr3_aa: CSARDYKRRAYEQYF
cdr3_nt: TGCAGTGCTAGAGATTATAAGCGGAGGGCCTACGAGCAGTACTTC

v_call: TRBV28
clone_size: NA
d_call: TRBD1
j_call: TRBJ2-7
cdr3_aa: CASSFSTGTEVSYEQYF
cdr3_nt: TGTGCCAGCAGTTTCTCAACCGGGACAGAGGTCTCCTACGAGCAGTACTTC

v_call: TRBV24-1
clone_size: NA
d_call: NA
j_call: TRBJ2-3
cdr3_aa: CATSDLIEDTQYF
cdr3_nt: TGTGCCACCAGTGATTTGATCGAAGATACGCAGTATTTT

v_call: TRBV12-3/TRBV12-4
clone_size: once
d_call: TRBD2
j_call: TRBJ2-4
cdr3_aa: CASSALSGREPKNIQYF
cdr3_nt: TGTGCCAGCAGTGCCCTGAGCGGGAGGGAGCCAAAAAACATTCAGTACTTC

v_call: TRBV28
clone_size: NA
d_call: NA
j_call: TRBJ1-1
cdr3_aa: CASSLSGSMNTEAFF
cdr3_nt: TGTGCCAGCAGTTTATCGGGCAGTATGAACACTGAAGCTTTCTTT

v_call: TRBV29-1
clone_size: NA
d_call: NA
j_call: TRBJ1-2
cdr3_aa: CSVEALETGALLYGYTF
cdr3_nt: TGCAGCGTTGAAGCGCTCGAGACAGGTGCGCTCCTCTATGGCTACACCTTC

v_call: TRBV5-6
clone_size: once
d_call: TRBD2
j_call: TRBJ2-1
cdr3_aa: CASSSRWRGADNEQFF
cdr3_nt: TGTGCCAGCAGCTCGCGCTGGCGGGGGGCAGACAATGAGCAGTTCTTC

v_call: TRBV9
clone_size: NA
d_call: NA
j_call: TRBJ2-1
cdr3_aa: CASSPTRRSSYNEQFF
cdr3_nt: TGTGCCAGCAGCCCCACTCGGAGATCCTCCTACAATGAGCAGTTCTTC

v_call: TRBV7-9
clone_size: NA
d_call: TRBD1
j_call: TRBJ1-2
cdr3_aa: CASSWGQGSYYGYTF
cdr3_nt: TGTGCCAGCAGCTGGGGACAGGGATCATACTATGGCTACACCTTC

v_call: TRBV7-9
clone_size: NA
d_call: NA
j_call: TRBJ2-3
cdr3_aa: CASRAFSTDTQYF
cdr3_nt: TGTGCCAGCCGGGCATTTAGCACAGATACGCAGTATTTT

v_call: TRBV6-5
clone_size: NA
d_call: TRBD1
j_call: TRBJ2-7
cdr3_aa: CASSPTGVAVEQYF
cdr3_nt: TGTGCCAGCAGCCCGACAGGGGTGGCGGTCGAGCAGTACTTC

v_call: TRBV11-2
clone_size: once
d_call: TRBD2
j_call: TRBJ2-1
cdr3_aa: CASSLVGLAAYNEQFF
cdr3_nt: TGTGCCAGCAGCTTAGTTGGACTAGCGGCCTACAATGAGCAGTTCTTC

v_call: TRBV11-2
clone_size: NA
d_call: NA
j_call: TRBJ1-2
cdr3_aa: CASSFSTASYGYTF
cdr3_nt: TGTGCCAGCAGCTTTTCGACCGCTAGCTATGGCTACACCTTC